Following are 17 T cell receptor beta chains from one sample sequenced in a study of post-analysis software for immune sequencing data. Study-level results: Higher frequency in patients than in controls was seen for roughly five TRBV segments, with TRBV5-6, TRBV5-1 and TRBV20-1 among them.

The antigens for these receptors are not known. The authors incorporated unique molecular identifiers into the TCR beta cDNA libraries. Each CDR3 protein gets one entry after TCRdb re-called the PCR reads with MiXCR. The sample lists about 540,000 distinct CDR3 sequences; 30% to 40% were seen once. What was sequenced was blood. The receptors derive from a girl aged 2-17 years with multiple sclerosis.

This clonotype was found a few times. This chain links TRBV13 with TRBJ2-7; D is possibly TRBD1 or TRBD2 (6 bases each). The V and J ends lost 2 bases and 5 bases respectively, with 13 bases between them. This CDR3 spans 14 amino acids. The germline V gene encodes CDR1 PRHDT and CDR2 FYEKMQ (reference sequence). Here the CDR3 DNA reads TGTGCCAGCAGCTTACGGGGGCAGGCACACGAGCAGTACTTC. Its protein is CASSLRGQAHEQYF. The full variable domain, with the rest looked up from reference TRBV13 and TRBJ2-7, is AAGVIQSPRHLIKEKRETATLKCYPIPRHDTVYWYQQGPGQDPQFLISFYEKMQSDKGSIPDRFSAQQFSDYHSELNMSSLELGDSALYFCASSLRGQAHEQYFGPGTRLTVT.

The V call is TRBV5-1, the J call TRBJ2-3; 10 nucleotides match TRBD2. The CDR3 covers 17 residues. Per germline, CDR1 SGHRS and CDR2 YFSETQ. J gave up 5 bases and V 4 bases, and 13 bases lay outside the gene matches. CDR3 in amino acids: CASSRSRLAGGRDTQYF. Written as DNA, the CDR3 is TGCGCCAGCAGCCGTAGCCGCTTAGCGGGGGGCCGAGATACGCAGTATTTT.

The chain uses TRBV12-3 or TRBV12-4 and TRBJ2-7; D might be TRBD2 (5 bases). This CDR3 contains 15 residues. V lost 6 bases and J lost 4, with 19 bases in between. The CDR3 bases are TGTGCCAGCAGGATGGGAGACCTTTTGGGTTACGAGCAGTACTTC. This gives the protein CASRMGDLLGYEQYF.

This clonotype appeared a few times. The genes are TRBV18 and TRBJ2-4, with D perhaps matching TRBD2 (6 bases). The CDR3 spans 15 residues. Germline lookup yields CDR1 KGHSH and CDR2 LQKENI. Trimming shortened V by 6 bases and J by 3 bases, and 15 bases separated the two germline ends. CDR3 nucleotide sequence: TGTGCCAGCTCGGCTGGGGGGTCCGACAAAAACATTCAGTACTTC. As protein: CASSAGGSDKNIQYF.

The rearrangement joins TRBV21-1 to TRBJ2-1. TRBV21-1 is shown as a pseudogene. This CDR3 is 11 amino acids long. CDR3 protein: CASMQYNEQFF. DNA of the CDR3: TGTGCCAGTATGCAATACAATGAGCAGTTCTTC.

This clonotype was seen once. V and J are TRBV2 and TRBJ2-1; D is possibly TRBD1 or TRBD2 (6 bases each). Germline CDR1 SNHLY, CDR2 FYNNEI. V dropped 10 bases and J dropped 10 bases, with 17 bases sitting between them. CDR3 length: 12 amino acids. The CDR3 sequence is CATSQGLYEQFF. In DNA, the CDR3 is TGTGCCACATCACAGGGACTGTACGAGCAGTTCTTC. The entire variable domain, with the rest obtained from reference TRBV2 and TRBJ2-1, is as follows: EPEVTQTPSHQVTQMGQEVILRCVPISNHLYFYWYRQILGQKVEFLVSFYNNEISEKSEIFDDQFSVERPDGSNFTLKIRSTKLEDSAMYFCATSQGLYEQFFGPGTRLTVL.

In its sample, this clonotype was seen a few times. The CDR3: CASSSLAGGQAETQYF. In nucleotides, the CDR3 is TGTGCCAGCAGCTCTCTAGCGGGGGGGCAGGCAGAGACCCAGTACTTC. V usage is TRBV7-8 and J usage is TRBJ2-5, with TRBD2 matching 12 bases. There are 16 residues in the CDR3. CDR1 is SGHVS, CDR2 FQNEAQ, per germline. The V and J ends lost 4 bases and 4 bases, in that order; junction bases with no gene match: 7.

The table lists this clonotype with a few counts. The rearrangement joins TRBV20-1 to TRBJ2-7; 7 bases line up with TRBD1. Germline V gene sequence: CDR1 DFQATT, CDR2 SNEGSKA (reference sequence). The CDR3 is 12 residues long. V dropped 5 bases and J dropped 6; count of bases not matched to a gene: 7. For the CDR3, the DNA is TGCAGTGCTCAAAGGACAGGAGGCGAGCAGTACTTC. Translated, it gives CSAQRTGGEQYF.

The V call is TRBV7-3, the J call TRBJ2-1, with TRBD2 matching over 8 bases. This CDR3 is 17 amino acids long. The junction had 12 bases not matched to a gene; V was cut back by 0 bases and J by 8 bases. Germline V gene lookup returns CDR1 SGHTA and CDR2 FQGTGA. The DNA of the CDR3 is TGTGCCAGCAGCTTAACGTTTGCCGGGAGGGTTCACGATGAGCAGTTCTTC. It codes for CASSLTFAGRVHDEQFF.

This chain joins TRBV20-1 and TRBJ1-2; TRBD1 matches 11 bases. V trimming: 3 bases; J trimming: 1 base; junction bases outside the gene matches: 7. The germline CDR1 and CDR2 sequences are DFQATT and SNEGSKA (reference sequence). The CDR3 is 16 residues long. The CDR3, as DNA: TGCAGTGCTAGTCTGGGACAGGGGGTTTATAACTATGGCTACACCTTC. It codes for CSASLGQGVYNYGYTF.

This clonotype was found a few times. The chain combines TRBV27 with TRBJ1-2; D ambiguous. The CDR3 totals 13 residues. The germline V and J ends were trimmed by 3 bases and 0 bases, with 5 bases remaining between them. Per germline, CDR1 MNHEY and CDR2 SMNVEV (reference sequence). DNA for the CDR3: TGTGCCAGCAGTTTTTCGACTAACTATGGCTACACCTTC. It yields the protein CASSFSTNYGYTF.

The V and J genes are TRBV27 and TRBJ2-3; 10 bases agree with TRBD1. This CDR3 contains 14 residues. In germline, CDR1 is MNHEY, CDR2 SMNVEV (reference sequence). V was clipped by 5 bases and J by 6 bases; unmatched bases: 5. The CDR3 is CASSPGQGVDTQYF. In nucleotides, the CDR3 is TGTGCCAGCAGTCCCGGACAGGGGGTGGATACGCAGTATTTT.

For this clonotype: One end of the junction varies from germline; a read error may be responsible. The chain carries TRBV6-5 and TRBJ2-1; D unresolved. There are 16 residues in the CDR3. Germline CDR1 MNHEY, CDR2 SVGAGI. Here the CDR3 DNA reads TGTGCCAGCAGTTACTCTCGGAGTCGGGTATACAATGTGCAGTTCTTC. As protein: CASSYSRSRVYNVQFF.

The chain has TRBV7-2 and TRBJ1-2; TRBD1 aligns across 7 bases. J gave up 4 bases and V 8 bases, and 7 bases lay outside the gene matches. CDR1 is SGHTA, CDR2 FQGNSA, per germline. The CDR3 runs 13 residues. Here the CDR3 DNA reads TGTGCCAGCTCCGGGACAGCCTTCTATGGCTACACCTTC. This encodes CASSGTAFYGYTF.

This clonotype was counted between two and nine times. The chain couples TRBV6-1 to TRBJ2-3, with D maybe TRBD2 (6 bases). The ends were cut back, 11 bases at V and 0 bases at J, with 15 bases in the middle. CDR3 size: 14 residues. Germline CDR1 and CDR2: MNHNS and SASEGT. CDR3 amino acids: CAGAQRASTDTQYF. The DNA for the CDR3 is TGTGCCGGGGCGCAGCGGGCGAGCACAGATACGCAGTATTTT.

This sequence joins TRBV5-6 and TRBJ1-2; D is possibly TRBD1 (5 bases). Germline CDR1 is SGHDT and CDR2 is YYEEEE. The CDR3 is 15 residues long. V was pared by 3 bases and J by 2 bases, with 14 bases between. DNA for the CDR3: TGTGCCAGCAGCTCGACAGAAACGAACAACTATGGCTACACCTTC. Translating gives CASSSTETNNYGYTF.

The table lists this clonotype with a few counts. One junction end disagrees with the germline gene, perhaps due to a read error. The V gene is TRBV7-7, the J gene TRBJ2-7; 9 bases align to TRBD1. The CDR3 has 15 residues. The germline V gene has CDR1 SSHAT and CDR2 FNYEAQ (reference sequence). The CDR3 sequence is CASSLLQGAGYEQYF. The CDR3 nucleotides read TGTGCTAGCAGCCTACTACAGGGGGCTGGGTACGAGCAGTACTTC.